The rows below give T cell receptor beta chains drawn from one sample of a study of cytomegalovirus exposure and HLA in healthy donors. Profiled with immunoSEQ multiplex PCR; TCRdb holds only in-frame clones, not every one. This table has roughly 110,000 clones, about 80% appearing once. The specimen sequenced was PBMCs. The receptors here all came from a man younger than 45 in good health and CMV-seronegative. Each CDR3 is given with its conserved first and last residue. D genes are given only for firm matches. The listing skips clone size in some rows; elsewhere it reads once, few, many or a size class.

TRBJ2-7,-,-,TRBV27,CASYSRQGYEQYF,TGTGCCAGTTATTCTCGGCAGGGCTACGAGCAGTACTTC
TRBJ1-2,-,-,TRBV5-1,CASSLGGQGSSYGYTF,TGCGCCAGCAGCTTGGGGGGGCAAGGCAGCTCTTATGGCTACACCTTC
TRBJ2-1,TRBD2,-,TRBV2,CASRRSGTSGYNEQFF,TGTGCCAGCAGAAGAAGTGGGACTAGCGGCTACAATGAGCAGTTCTTC
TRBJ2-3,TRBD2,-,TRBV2,CASSEGGTRPDTQYF,TGTGCCAGCAGTGAGGGGGGGACTAGACCAGATACGCAGTATTTT
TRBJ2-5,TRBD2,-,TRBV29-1,CSVVSGGEETQYF,TGCAGCGTTGTTAGCGGGGGCGAAGAGACCCAGTACTTC
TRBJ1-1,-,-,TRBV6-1,CASSPRRVNTEAFF,TGTGCCAGCAGTCCCCGGAGGGTGAACACTGAAGCTTTCTTT
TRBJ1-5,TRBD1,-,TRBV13,CASSLRDQGVNQPQHF,TGTGCCAGCAGCTTAAGGGACCAGGGGGTCAATCAGCCCCAGCATTTT
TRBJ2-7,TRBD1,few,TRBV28,CASSSPTGGRNEQYF,TGTGCCAGCAGTTCCCCAACAGGGGGCAGAAACGAGCAGTACTTC
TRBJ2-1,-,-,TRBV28,CASSRSWQGGYNEQFF,TGTGCCAGCAGCCGATCGTGGCAGGGGGGCTACAATGAGCAGTTCTTC
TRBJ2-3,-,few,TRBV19,CASSMISGTDTQYF,TGTGCCAGTAGTATGATTAGCGGAACAGATACGCAGTATTTT
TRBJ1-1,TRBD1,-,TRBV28,CASSLYGQGRGTEAFF,TGTGCCAGCAGTTTATACGGACAGGGGAGAGGAACTGAAGCTTTCTTT
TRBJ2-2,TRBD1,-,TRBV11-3,CASSWTGTNTGELFF,TGTGCCAGCAGCTGGACAGGGACGAACACCGGGGAGCTGTTTTTT
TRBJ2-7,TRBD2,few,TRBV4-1,CASSPDWREGREQYF,TGCGCCAGCAGCCCGGACTGGCGGGAGGGCAGAGAGCAGTACTTC
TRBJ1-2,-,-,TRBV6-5,CASRNPGTSYGYTF,TGTGCCAGCCGAAACCCCGGGACAAGCTATGGCTACACCTTC
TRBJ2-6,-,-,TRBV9,CASSVAAAGANVLTF,TGTGCCAGCAGCGTAGCGGCGGCCGGGGCCAACGTCCTGACTTTC
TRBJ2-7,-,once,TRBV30,CAWSITGEQYF,TGCGCCTGGAGTATAACGGGGGAGCAGTACTTC
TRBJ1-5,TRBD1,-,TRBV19,CASSIEGGRGVSNQPQHF,TGTGCCAGTAGTATAGAAGGGGGCAGGGGGGTTAGCAATCAGCCCCAGCATTTT
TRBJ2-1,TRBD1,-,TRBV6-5,CASRISGTGGDEQFF,TGTGCCAGCAGGATCTCCGGGACAGGCGGCGATGAGCAGTTCTTC
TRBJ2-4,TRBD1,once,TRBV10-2,CASRKTGGVKNIQYF,TGCGCCAGCAGAAAGACAGGGGGTGTCAAAAACATTCAGTACTTC
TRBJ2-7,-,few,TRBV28,CASSPDYHEQYF,TGTGCCAGCAGCCCAGACTACCACGAGCAGTACTTC
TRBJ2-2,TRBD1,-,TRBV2,CASTETGVPGELFF,TGTGCCAGCACCGAAACAGGGGTTCCCGGGGAGCTGTTTTTT
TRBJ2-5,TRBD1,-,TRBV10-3,CAISGAGGETQYF,TGTGCCATCAGTGGGGCAGGGGGCGAGACCCAGTACTTC
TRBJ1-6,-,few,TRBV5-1,CASSLAAAGNSPLHF,TGCGCCAGCAGCTTGGCGGCGGCGGGGAATTCACCCCTCCACTTT
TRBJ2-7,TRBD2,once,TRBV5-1,CASSPPRTSAEQYF,TGCGCCAGCAGCCCGCCCAGGACTAGCGCCGAGCAGTACTTC
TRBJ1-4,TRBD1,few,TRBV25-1,CASSETGGGHEKLFF,TGTGCCAGCAGTGAAACAGGGGGCGGACATGAAAAACTGTTTTTT
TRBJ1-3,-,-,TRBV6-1,CASSARHGSGNTIYF,TGTGCCAGCAGTGCCAGACACGGCTCTGGAAACACCATATATTTT
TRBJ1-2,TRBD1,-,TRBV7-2,CASSLATGMGGYTF,TGTGCCAGCAGCTTAGCGACAGGGATGGGTGGCTACACCTTC
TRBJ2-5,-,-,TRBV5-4,CASEGLSETQYF,TGTGCCAGCGAAGGACTTTCGGAGACCCAGTACTTC
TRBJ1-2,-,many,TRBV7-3,CASSLTGGDGYTF,TGTGCCAGCAGCTTAACTGGGGGCGATGGCTACACCTTC
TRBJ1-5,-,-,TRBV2,CASSEEAGNSNQPQHF,TGTGCCAGCAGTGAAGAGGCAGGGAATAGCAATCAGCCCCAGCATTTT
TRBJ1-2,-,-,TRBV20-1,CSASSQRGYTF,TGCAGTGCTAGCTCCCAGAGGGGCTACACCTTC
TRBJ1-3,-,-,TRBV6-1,CASNQGPETGNTIYF,TGTGCCAGCAATCAGGGCCCGGAGACGGGAAACACCATATATTTT
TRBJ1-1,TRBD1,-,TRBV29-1,CSVAHYTGDTEAFF,TGCAGCGTCGCCCATTACACAGGGGACACTGAAGCTTTCTTT
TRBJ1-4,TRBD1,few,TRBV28,CASSTGTGSSEKLFF,TGTGCCAGCAGTACCGGGACAGGGTCTAGCGAAAAACTGTTTTTT
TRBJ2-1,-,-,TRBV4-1,CASSPEGLLYNEQFF,TGCGCCAGCAGCCCCGAAGGACTTCTCTACAATGAGCAGTTCTTC